This entry lists 16 T cell receptor beta chains sequenced from one sample in a study of CD8 T cells in Susac syndrome. Reverse transcription of about 0.5 to 1 ug RNA used random hexamers. TCRdb used MiXCR to reprocess the immunoSEQ multiplex PCR reads, holding one entry per CDR3 protein. The repertoire holds about 400,000 distinct CDR3 sequences, with 85% as singletons. Input material: CD8+ T cells from PBMCs. All receptors derive from a human donor with multiple sclerosis.

In its sample, this clonotype was seen once. V gene TRBV20-1 combines with J gene TRBJ2-1, with 10 bases lining up with TRBD2. CDR3 size: 14 residues. The V segment lost 1 base and the J segment 8 bases; nucleotides outside the gene matches: 5. Germline V gene sequence: CDR1 DFQATT, CDR2 SNEGSKA (reference sequence). In nucleotides, the CDR3 is TGCAGTGCTAGAGGCAGCGGGGGGGCTGATGAGCAGTTCTTC. Translating it yields CSARGSGGADEQFF.

The chain joins TRBV5-1 to TRBJ1-1; D remains unclear. V lost 5 bases to trimming and J lost 6 bases, with 11 bases between them. The CDR3 consists of 12 residues. Germline V lookup: CDR1 SGHRS, CDR2 YFSETQ. In DNA, the CDR3 is TGCGCCAGCAGGGTGGAGGGATCTGAAGCTTTCTTT. Its protein is CASRVEGSEAFF. Full variable domain (outside the CDR3, taken from reference TRBV5-1 and TRBJ1-1): KAGVTQTPRYLIKTRGQQVTLSCSPISGHRSVSWYQQTPGQGLQFLFEYFSETQRNKGNFPGRFSGRQFSNSRSEMNVSTLELGDSALYLCASRVEGSEAFFGQGTRLTVV.

This chain uses TRBV25-1 with TRBJ1-1; no clear D. The CDR3 spans 12 residues. Germline lookup yields CDR1 MGHDK and CDR2 SYGVNS. V lost 7 bases and J lost 6, with 12 bases in between. The chain's CDR3 is CASNDGRPEAFF. The CDR3 DNA is TGTGCCAGCAATGACGGGAGGCCTGAAGCTTTCTTT. Full variable domain (missing parts from reference TRBV25-1 and TRBJ1-1): EADIYQTPRYLVIGTGKKITLECSQTMGHDKMYWYQQDPGMELHLIHYSYGVNSTEKGDLSSESTVSRIRTEHFPLTLESARPSHTSQYLCASNDGRPEAFFGQGTRLTVV.

The V call is TRBV27, the J call TRBJ2-7; tentative D call: TRBD1 (6 bases). With 10 bases removed from V and 4 bases from J, the gap between germline ends came to 26 bases. CDR3 size: 16 residues. Germline assignment: CDR1 MNHEY and CDR2 SMNVEV (reference sequence). The CDR3 DNA is TGTGCCACCGGGGTCCTCCCCGGGTCAGGGGTGTACGAGCAGTACTTC. Translation: CATGVLPGSGVYEQYF.

The rearrangement uses TRBV6-2 or TRBV6-3 and TRBJ1-1; D ambiguous. CDR3 length equals 16 residues. CDR1 is MNHEY and CDR2 is SVGEGT in the germline V gene. Trimming took off 2 bases at V and 0 bases at J, with 13 bases between the two ends. The CDR3 nucleotides read TGTGCCAGCAGTTACAACCCAGAGAGGATGAACACTGAAGCTTTCTTT. It yields the protein CASSYNPERMNTEAFF.

J is TRBJ1-5 and V is TRBV27; D unclear. Germline CDR1 MNHEY, CDR2 SMNVEV (reference sequence). There are 15 residues in the CDR3. V was shortened by 6 bases and J by 7 bases, with 19 bases between the two germline ends. CDR3 amino acids: CASSLLLGREQPQHF. Written as DNA, the CDR3 is TGTGCCAGCAGCCTTCTCCTGGGTCGCGAGCAGCCCCAGCATTTT.

The V and J genes are TRBV27 and TRBJ1-1, with 10 positions matching TRBD1. Losses at the gene ends were 7 bases for V and 7 bases for J; bases not matched to a gene: 6. The CDR3 sequence is 13 residues long. Germline CDR1 is MNHEY and CDR2 is SMNVEV (reference sequence). The CDR3 DNA follows: TGTGCCAGCAATAGACAGGGGGCGGTTGAAGCTTTCTTT. It codes for CASNRQGAVEAFF.

This chain uses TRBV29-1 with TRBJ2-7, with D unresolved. This CDR3 spans 12 amino acids. Germline lookup yields CDR1 SQVTM and CDR2 ANQGSEA. Trimming pared 4 bases from V and 6 bases from J, leaving 13 bases between. CDR3 loop: CSVGEMEGEQYF. The CDR3 DNA reads TGCAGCGTTGGAGAAATGGAAGGCGAGCAGTACTTC.

In its sample, this clonotype was seen a few times. The CDR3 nucleotides read TGTGCCAGCAGAGACGACAGATTCAGCAATCAGCCCCAGCATTTT. Translating it yields CASRDDRFSNQPQHF. V and J are TRBV6-1 and TRBJ1-5, with D possibly matching TRBD1 (5 bases). The germline gives CDR1 MNHNS, CDR2 SASEGT. The CDR3 is made up of 15 amino acids. The V and J ends lost 6 bases and 1 base respectively, with 13 bases between them.

The rearrangement joins TRBV20-1 to TRBJ2-3; no reliable D call. V shed 0 bases and J shed 0 bases, with 13 bases lying between them. The germline V gene encodes CDR1 DFQATT and CDR2 SNEGSKA (reference sequence). This CDR3 region has 16 residues. CDR3 sequence (DNA): TGCAGTGCTAGAGATCTTGTGGCGACTAGCACAGATACGCAGTATTTT. It translates to CSARDLVATSTDTQYF.

J is TRBJ2-1 and V is TRBV9, with 12 bases fitting TRBD1. The germline V gene has CDR1 SGDLS and CDR2 YYNGEE. The length of the CDR3 is 15 residues. Trimming cost V 0 bases and J 8 bases; bases outside gene matches: 3. As DNA, the CDR3 is TGTGCCAGCAGCGTAGAAGGGACAGGGGGCCATGAGCAGTTCTTC. It specifies CASSVEGTGGHEQFF.

The chain joins TRBV4-1 to TRBJ2-7, with TRBD2 as a possible D gene (7 bases). Looked up from germline, CDR1 is MGHRA and CDR2 is YSYEKL. This CDR3 has 16 residues. V was trimmed by 1 base and J by 5 bases, leaving 18 bases between them. DNA of the CDR3: TGCGCCAGCAGCCAAGCACCGGTCGGGGGGCTTAACGAGCAGTACTTC. Encoded protein: CASSQAPVGGLNEQYF.

The chain links TRBV27 to TRBJ2-1; 8 bases map to TRBD2. With V trimmed by 3 bases and J by 7 bases, 8 bases remained unmatched. The CDR3 is 15 amino acids. Germline values: CDR1 MNHEY, CDR2 SMNVEV (reference sequence). The CDR3: CASSLKRELDNEQFF. CDR3 bases: TGTGCCAGCAGTTTGAAGCGGGAGTTAGATAATGAGCAGTTCTTC.

The V call is TRBV18, the J call TRBJ1-5, with 7 bases aligning to TRBD1. Germline CDR1 is KGHSH and CDR2 is LQKENI. There are 16 residues in the CDR3. The junction had 8 bases not matched to a gene; V was cut back by 5 bases and J by 1 base. The CDR3 region has the DNA TGTGCCAGCTCAAAACAGGGGCCCCGGAGCAATCAGCCCCAGCATTTT. Its protein product is CASSKQGPRSNQPQHF.

This clonotype was picked up one time. The V call is TRBV4-1, the J call TRBJ1-1; TRBD1 matches at 7 bases. Losses at the gene ends were 1 base for V and 3 bases for J; bases not matched to a gene: 8. CDR1 MGHRA and CDR2 YSYEKL come from the germline V gene. The CDR3 runs 16 residues. The CDR3 protein is CASSQAPDREDTEAFF. CDR3 bases: TGCGCCAGCAGCCAAGCCCCCGACAGGGAAGACACTGAAGCTTTCTTT.

This chain connects TRBV2 to TRBJ1-6; D not certain. CDR1 and CDR2 (germline): SNHLY, FYNNEI. V lost 3 bases and J 7 bases, leaving 13 bases between the germline ends. The CDR3 consists of 15 residues. In nucleotides, the CDR3 is TGTGCCAGCAGTGACGTGCTACAGCAGAATTCACCCCTCCACTTT. Protein sequence: CASSDVLQQNSPLHF.